This paragraph reports one T cell receptor (beta chain). Its antigen is not identified. One end of the junction fails to match germline, which may point to a read error. Other DNA sequences in the same sample also yield this CDR3. CDR3 length: 15 amino acids. CDR1 MNHEY and CDR2 SMNVEV come from the germline V gene (reference sequence). 60 Vbeta and 13 Jbeta primers were used in PCR. Using immunoSEQ multiplex PCR, the repertoire was profiled, and TCRdb retains in-frame clones only, with some absent. The table records 150,000 to 160,000 clones, about four fifths of them present only once. The data derive from a study of cytomegalovirus exposure and HLA in healthy donors. Study results and caveats: Rarity held for most TCR sequences, but there were some public TCRs that occurred in many donors. When a later analysis compared HLA-associated TCR beta chains with equally common others, the HLA-associated chains turned out to be more clonally expanded and to have lower generation probabilities. An ancestry cluster, one associated with Asian ancestry, reportedly showed fewer N-insertions than the approximately 650-donor mean in a later analysis.

Every donor was a healthy person donating bone marrow. The sequence derives from a man between 18 and 29 years old in good health and CMV-seronegative. This rearrangement joins TRBV27 to TRBJ1-5; possible D gene TRBD1, 6 bases. Sequenced input: PBMCs. In DNA form, the CDR3 reads TGTGCCAGCAGTTTATACGCGGGGGGCAATCAGCCTCAGCATTTT. This encodes CASSLYAGGNQPQHF.